This paragraph covers one T cell receptor (beta chain) sequence. Its antigen is currently not known. No base-level quality is on record; no much larger clone is a single base apart. Via the germline V gene, CDR1 is MNHNS and CDR2 SASEGT. V is cut by 6 bases and J by 3 bases, and the space between the germline ends is 15 bases. Taken from cysteine to phenylalanine, the CDR3 has 14 residues. The only DNA kept is the CDR3, 42 bases in frame from the first base. Using the deep immunoSEQ assay, multiplex PCR amplified TCR CDR3 regions from genomic DNA. Genomic DNA extracted from each cell subset was distributed evenly over all wells of several immunoSEQ 96-well plates, and each plate served as one replicate. Each replicate PCR for sorted subsets received 150 to 250 ng genomic DNA, equal to roughly 33,000 T cell genomes. Purified libraries were measured with a Qubit 3.0 fluorometer, size-checked on a Bioanalyzer 2100, and measured again with the KAPA Library Quantification kit. Every immunoSEQ 96-well plate was sequenced on a dedicated single-read 150-cycle Illumina NextSeq 550 flow cell. Processing in the source paper ran as follows. Because only junctional sequences without quality scores were contained in the immunoSEQ output, filtering matching that applied to full-length reads could not be performed. Sequences were annotated with PyIR, a Python wrapper for IgBLAST v1.9, using IMGT germline references to assign V/J genes and CDR3. Reads with weak V/J assignments (E-value above 1e-6), missing CDR3, stop codons, out-of-frame junctions, or ambiguous translated residues were removed. V3J clonotypes were defined by identical inferred V gene, J gene, and CDR3 amino acid sequence. Percentage overlap between repertoires was calculated by dividing the number of shared unique clonotypes by the size of the smaller repertoire. Three approaches were used to assess repertoire richness: RTK rarefaction, the Chao1 estimator, and Recon v2.1 estimates of unobserved clonotypes. Generation probabilities for all TCRbeta clonotypes obtained by the gDNA method from a few donors were computed using OLGA. The source is immuneACCESS, and TCRdb retained only in-frame sequences with V and J called. Part of the clones is not carried over; for the studies checked, unresolved V genes explain less than half of this, and the remainder is unexplained. V, J and clone size are taken as reported in that table, and D and trimming were inferred from the DNA itself. The sample has roughly 1,500,000 clones on record, just under 99% of them singletons. 0.3% to 0.45% of the sample rests with the top ten.

Healthy HIV-negative adults with no recently reported acute infections or vaccinations were included as donors. Every donor was a Caucasian adult residing in Nashville, Tennessee, USA. CD4+ T cells were enriched by magnetic negative selection, after which naive cells were positively selected on CD45RA and the negative fraction was taken as the memory subset. Blood was collected by leukapheresis, and PBMCs were isolated by Ficoll-Histopaque density gradient centrifugation and then cryopreserved in liquid nitrogen vapor phase. Purity and quantity of every magnetically sorted T cell population were checked by analytical flow cytometry. Genomic DNA was isolated from each sorted fraction and quantified by UV absorbance on a Nanodrop 2000c. This specimen belongs to a study of shared clonotypes between healthy human individuals (dated by TCRdb to the early 2020s). Context from the whole study: A few men and two women, aged 18 to 49 years, made up the cohort. For each donor, CD4 naive and CD4 memory were each run on three plates, CD8 naive on two plates, and CD8 memory on one plate. To estimate repertoire size and how much clonotype sharing occurs between individuals, the study deeply sequenced the blood TCR repertoires of several healthy adults. To increase sequencing depth and limit assay-specific biases, TCR repertoire library preparation and sequencing were carried out by different laboratories using diverse techniques. Each donor's leukapheresis produced roughly between roughly 0.85 and 9 billion PBMCs.

Beyond this particular receptor, the publication reports: Compared with non-shared clonotypes, clonotypes shared by all four sorted-subset donors had higher generation probabilities. Only blood was sampled, and tissue TCR repertoires likely differ from those in blood. Rarefaction of sorted-subset datasets indicated incomplete sequencing despite the large sequencing depth. The genetic and exposure-history diversity represented was limited by the small number of donors. Based on pairwise subsampling, the degree of clonotype sharing among donors was expected to be affected by sequencing depth. Approximately 5% of naive CD4, more than 3% of naive CD8, approximately 2% of memory CD4, and approximately 0.4% of memory CD8 clonotypes were shared across a few donors. Naive subsets generally had larger estimated clonotype richness than memory subsets did.

Input material: naive CD4+ T cells sorted from blood. This specimen's cell subset or site label, interpreted: CD45RA+ positively selected. This sequence uses TRBV6-1 and TRBJ2-7, and TRBD2 may be the D gene, going by 5 matching bases. This sequence originates from a man under 40 in good health. The DNA sequence reads TGTGCCAGCAGGCCGGGGTTAGAGGGCTACGAGCAGTACTTC. This gives the protein CASRPGLEGYEQYF.